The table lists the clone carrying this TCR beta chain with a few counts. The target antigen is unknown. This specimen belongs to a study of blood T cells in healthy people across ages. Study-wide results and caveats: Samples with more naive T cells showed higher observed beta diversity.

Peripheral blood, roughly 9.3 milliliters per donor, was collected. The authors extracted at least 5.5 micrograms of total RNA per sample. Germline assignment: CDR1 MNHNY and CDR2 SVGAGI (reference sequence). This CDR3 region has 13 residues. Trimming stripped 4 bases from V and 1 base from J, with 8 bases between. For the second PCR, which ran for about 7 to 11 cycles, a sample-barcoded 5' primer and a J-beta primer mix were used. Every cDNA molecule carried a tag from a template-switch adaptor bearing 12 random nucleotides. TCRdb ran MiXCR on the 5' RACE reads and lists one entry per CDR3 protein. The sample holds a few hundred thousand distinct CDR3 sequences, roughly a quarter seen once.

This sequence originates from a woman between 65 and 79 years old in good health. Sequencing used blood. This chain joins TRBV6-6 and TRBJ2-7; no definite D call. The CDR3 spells CASSSLPSYEQYF. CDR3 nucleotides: TGTGCCAGCAGTTCCCTTCCTTCCTACGAGCAGTACTTC.